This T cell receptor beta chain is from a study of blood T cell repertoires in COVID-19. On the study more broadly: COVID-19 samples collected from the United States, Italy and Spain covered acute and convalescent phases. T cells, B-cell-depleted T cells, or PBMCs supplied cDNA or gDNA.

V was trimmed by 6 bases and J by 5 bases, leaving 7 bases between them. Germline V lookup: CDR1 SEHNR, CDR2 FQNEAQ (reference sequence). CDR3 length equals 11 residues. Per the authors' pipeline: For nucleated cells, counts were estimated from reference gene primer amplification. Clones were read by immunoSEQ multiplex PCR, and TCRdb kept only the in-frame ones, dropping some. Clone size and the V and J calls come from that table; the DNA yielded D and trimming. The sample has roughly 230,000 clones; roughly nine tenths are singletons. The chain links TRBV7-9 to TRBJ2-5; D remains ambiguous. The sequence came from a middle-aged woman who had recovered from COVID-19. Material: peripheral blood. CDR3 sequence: CASRLGETQYF. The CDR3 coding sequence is TGTGCCAGCAGGCTCGGGGAGACCCAGTACTTC.